The 5 T cell receptor beta chains given below trace back to one sample, sequenced in a study of T cells in Graves' hyperthyroidism and ophthalmopathy. Template material for amplifying TCR beta CDR3 regions consisted of RNA transcripts. HTBI primers were used for first-round RT-PCR of the TCR CDR3. TCRdb ran MiXCR on the multiplex PCR reads and lists one entry per CDR3 protein. The data show about 380,000 distinct CDR3 sequences, with around 20% seen just once and less than 45% held by the top ten. The sample comprised blood. These receptor sequences come from a man younger than 35 with Graves' ophthalmopathy.

Only a few counts were recorded for this clonotype. The chain recombines TRBV6-1 with TRBJ2-2; D is possibly TRBD1 (6 bases). The CDR3 extends over 15 amino acids. In germline, CDR1 is MNHNS, CDR2 SASEGT. Trimming took off 6 bases at V and 2 bases at J, with 13 bases between the two ends. The CDR3 is CASRKGHVNTGELFF. Written as DNA, the CDR3 is TGTGCCAGCAGGAAGGGACACGTTAACACCGGGGAGCTGTTTTTT.

In its sample, this clonotype was seen many times. CDR3 amino acids: CASTFRAVPVTETTYEQYF. The CDR3 DNA reads TGTGCCAGCACCTTTCGTGCCGTGCCGGTTACAGAGACCACCTACGAGCAGTACTTC. V and J are TRBV12-3 or TRBV12-4 and TRBJ2-7; the D is unclear. This CDR3 contains 19 residues. The V and J ends lost 7 bases and 2 bases respectively, with 30 bases between them.

The rearrangement joins TRBV6-2 or TRBV6-3 to TRBJ1-2, with TRBD1 identical over 7 bases. The CDR3 has 14 residues. The germline V gene has CDR1 MNHEY and CDR2 SVGEGT. V shed 5 bases and J 8 bases; nucleotides not matched to a gene: 11. The DNA of the CDR3 is TGTGCCAGCAGTACACAGGGGAGACTTCGGGGCTACACCTTC. As protein: CASSTQGRLRGYTF.

This clonotype has only a few counts. The CDR3 sequence is CASSQSSGGFYEQYF. The CDR3 region has the DNA TGCGCCAGCAGCCAATCTAGCGGGGGGTTCTACGAGCAGTACTTC. This chain links TRBV4-1 with TRBJ2-7, with 11 bases matching TRBD2. The CDR3 contains 15 residues. CDR1 and CDR2 from the germline V gene are MGHRA and YSYEKL. The trim removed 2 bases at V and 3 bases at J, leaving 3 bases unmatched.

The CDR3 here is CASSQEAYTTDTQYF. The CDR3 coding sequence is TGCGCCAGCAGCCAAGAGGCATACACGACAGATACGCAGTATTTT. This chain connects TRBV4-1 to TRBJ2-3; no clear D. The CDR3 is 15 residues long. Germline V CDR1 and CDR2: MGHRA, YSYEKL. V shed 0 bases and J shed 3 bases, with 10 bases lying between them.